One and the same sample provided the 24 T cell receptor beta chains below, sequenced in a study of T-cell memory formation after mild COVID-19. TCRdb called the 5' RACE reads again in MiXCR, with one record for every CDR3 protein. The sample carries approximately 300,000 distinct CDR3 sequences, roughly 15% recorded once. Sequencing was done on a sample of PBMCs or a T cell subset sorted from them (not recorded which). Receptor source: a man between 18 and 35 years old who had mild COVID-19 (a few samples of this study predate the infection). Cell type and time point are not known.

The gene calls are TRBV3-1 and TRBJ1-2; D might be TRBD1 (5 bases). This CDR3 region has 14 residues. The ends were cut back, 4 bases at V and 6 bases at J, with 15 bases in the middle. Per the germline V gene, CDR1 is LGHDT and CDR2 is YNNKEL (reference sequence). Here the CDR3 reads CASSPRGRTHGYTF. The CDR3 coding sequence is TGTGCCAGCAGCCCGAGGGGCAGAACCCATGGCTACACCTTC.

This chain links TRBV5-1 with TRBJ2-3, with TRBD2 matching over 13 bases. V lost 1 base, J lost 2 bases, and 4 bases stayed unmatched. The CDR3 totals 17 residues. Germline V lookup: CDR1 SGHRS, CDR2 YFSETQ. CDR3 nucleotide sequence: TGCGCCAGCAGCTTGACTAGCGGGGGGGCTTACACAGATACGCAGTATTTT. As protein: CASSLTSGGAYTDTQYF.

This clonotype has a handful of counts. The CDR3 region has the DNA TGCGCCAGCAGCTTTGGATCGCCGGAAAGAACAGATACGCAGTATTTT. Its translation: CASSFGSPERTDTQYF. The chain links TRBV5-1 to TRBJ2-3; D unresolved. V lost 2 bases, J lost 3 bases, and 16 bases lay in between. This CDR3 is 16 amino acids long. CDR1 and CDR2 (germline): SGHRS, YFSETQ.

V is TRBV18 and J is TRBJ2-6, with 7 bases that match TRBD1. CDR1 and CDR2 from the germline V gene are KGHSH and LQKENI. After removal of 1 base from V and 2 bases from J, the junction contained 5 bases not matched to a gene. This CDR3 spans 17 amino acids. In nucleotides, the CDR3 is TGTGCCAGCTCACCACAGGGGGCCGCCCCTGGGGCCAACGTCCTGACTTTC. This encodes CASSPQGAAPGANVLTF.

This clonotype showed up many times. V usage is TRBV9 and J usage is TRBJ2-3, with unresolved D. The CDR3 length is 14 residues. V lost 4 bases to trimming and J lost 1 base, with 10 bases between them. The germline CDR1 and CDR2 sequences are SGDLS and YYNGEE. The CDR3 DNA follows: TGTGCCAGCAGCCAGGAACCCCGCACAGATACGCAGTATTTT. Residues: CASSQEPRTDTQYF.

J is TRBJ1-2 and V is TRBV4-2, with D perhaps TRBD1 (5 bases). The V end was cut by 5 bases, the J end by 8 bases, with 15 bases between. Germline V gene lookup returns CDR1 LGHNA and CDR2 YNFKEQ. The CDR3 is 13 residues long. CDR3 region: CASSETPGSGYTF. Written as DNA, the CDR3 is TGTGCCAGCAGCGAGACCCCAGGGAGCGGCTACACCTTC.

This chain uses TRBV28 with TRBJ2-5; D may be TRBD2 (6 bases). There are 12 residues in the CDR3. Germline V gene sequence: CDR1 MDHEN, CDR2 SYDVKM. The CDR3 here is CATRGTRETQYF. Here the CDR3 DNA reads TGTGCTACCCGGGGGACCAGGGAGACCCAGTACTTC.

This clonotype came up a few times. CDR3 nucleotide sequence: TGTGCCATCAGTGAGTCTCGGACAGCGACGAAAAGTAATTCACCCCTCCACTTT. It is translated as CAISESRTATKSNSPLHF. The V gene is TRBV10-3, the J gene TRBJ1-6, with a weak D call TRBD1 (6 bases). V lost 0 bases and J 6 bases, leaving 18 bases between the germline ends. CDR3 length equals 18 residues. In germline, CDR1 is ENHRY, CDR2 SYGVKD.

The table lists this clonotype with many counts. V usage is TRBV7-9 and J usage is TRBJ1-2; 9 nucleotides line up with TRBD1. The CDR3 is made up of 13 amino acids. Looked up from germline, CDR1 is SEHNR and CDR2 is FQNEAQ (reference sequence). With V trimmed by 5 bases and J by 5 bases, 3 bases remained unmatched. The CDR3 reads CASSRDREYGYTF. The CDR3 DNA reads TGTGCCAGCAGCCGGGACAGGGAGTATGGCTACACCTTC.

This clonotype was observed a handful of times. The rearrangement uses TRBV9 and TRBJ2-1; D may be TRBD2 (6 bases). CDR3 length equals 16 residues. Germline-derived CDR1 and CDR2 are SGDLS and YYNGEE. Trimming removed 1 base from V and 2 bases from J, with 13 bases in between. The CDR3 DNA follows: TGTGCCAGCAGCGTAACGGGAGAGTCCCCCTACAATGAGCAGTTCTTC. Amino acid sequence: CASSVTGESPYNEQFF.

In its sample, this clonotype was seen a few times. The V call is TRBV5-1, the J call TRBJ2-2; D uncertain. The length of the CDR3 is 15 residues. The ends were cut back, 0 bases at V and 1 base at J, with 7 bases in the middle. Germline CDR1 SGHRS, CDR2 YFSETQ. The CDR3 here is CASSLVSVNTGELFF. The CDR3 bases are TGCGCCAGCAGCTTGGTTTCTGTGAACACCGGGGAGCTGTTTTTT.

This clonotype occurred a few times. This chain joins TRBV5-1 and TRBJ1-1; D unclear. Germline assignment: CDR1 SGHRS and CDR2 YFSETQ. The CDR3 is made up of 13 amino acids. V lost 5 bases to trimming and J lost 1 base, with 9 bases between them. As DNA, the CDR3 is TGCGCCAGCAGTTTCCCAGAGAACACTGAAGCTTTCTTT. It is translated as CASSFPENTEAFF.

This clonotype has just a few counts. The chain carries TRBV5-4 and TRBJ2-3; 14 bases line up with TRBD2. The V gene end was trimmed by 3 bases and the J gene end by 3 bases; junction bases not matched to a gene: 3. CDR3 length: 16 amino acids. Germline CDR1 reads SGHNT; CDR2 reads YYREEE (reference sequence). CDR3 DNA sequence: TGTGCCAGCAGCTCCCGACTAGCGGGGGGGACAGATACGCAGTATTTT. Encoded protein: CASSSRLAGGTDTQYF.

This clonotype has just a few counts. The CDR3 loop reads CASSFPGQGGTGELFF. In nucleotides, the CDR3 is TGCGCCAGCAGCTTCCCAGGGCAGGGAGGCACCGGGGAGCTGTTTTTT. V and J are TRBV5-1 and TRBJ2-2; D is possibly TRBD2 (6 bases). From germline, CDR1 is SGHRS and CDR2 YFSETQ. Trimming took 2 bases from V and 4 from J, leaving 15 bases between them. The CDR3 loop spans 16 amino acids. Full variable domain (remainder filled in from reference TRBV5-1 and TRBJ2-2): KAGVTQTPRYLIKTRGQQVTLSCSPISGHRSVSWYQQTPGQGLQFLFEYFSETQRNKGNFPGRFSGRQFSNSRSEMNVSTLELGDSALYLCASSFPGQGGTGELFFGEGSRLTVL.

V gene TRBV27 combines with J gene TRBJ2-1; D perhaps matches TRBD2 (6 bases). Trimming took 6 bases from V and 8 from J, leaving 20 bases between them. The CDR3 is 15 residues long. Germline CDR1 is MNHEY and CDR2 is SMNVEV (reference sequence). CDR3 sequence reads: CASSLSEGVIHEQFF. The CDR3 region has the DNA TGTGCCAGCAGCCTCTCGGAGGGCGTAATCCATGAGCAGTTCTTC.

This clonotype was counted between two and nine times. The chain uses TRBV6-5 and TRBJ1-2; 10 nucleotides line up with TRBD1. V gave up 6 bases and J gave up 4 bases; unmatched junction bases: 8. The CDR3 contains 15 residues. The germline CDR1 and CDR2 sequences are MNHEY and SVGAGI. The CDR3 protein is CASSSDRGHVYGYTF. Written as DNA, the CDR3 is TGTGCCAGCAGCTCTGACAGGGGGCACGTCTATGGCTACACCTTC.

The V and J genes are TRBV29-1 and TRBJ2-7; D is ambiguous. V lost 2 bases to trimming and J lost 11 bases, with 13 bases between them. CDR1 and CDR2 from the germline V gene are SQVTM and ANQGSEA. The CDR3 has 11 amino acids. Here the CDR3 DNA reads TGCAGCGTTGAAACGGAACCTAGGGAGTACGTC. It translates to CSVETEPREYV.

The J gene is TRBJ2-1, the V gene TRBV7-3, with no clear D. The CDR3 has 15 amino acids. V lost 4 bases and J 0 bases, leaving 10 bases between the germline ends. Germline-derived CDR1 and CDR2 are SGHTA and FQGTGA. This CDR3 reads CASSSSLGSYNEQFF. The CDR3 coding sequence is TGTGCCAGCAGCTCATCGTTAGGCTCCTACAATGAGCAGTTCTTC.

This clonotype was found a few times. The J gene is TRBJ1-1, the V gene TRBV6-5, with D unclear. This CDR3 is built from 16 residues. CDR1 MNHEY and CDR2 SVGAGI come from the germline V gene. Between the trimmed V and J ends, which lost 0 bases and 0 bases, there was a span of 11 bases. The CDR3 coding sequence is TGTGCCAGCAGTTACTCGAATACCGGGGTGAACACTGAAGCTTTCTTT. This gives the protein CASSYSNTGVNTEAFF.

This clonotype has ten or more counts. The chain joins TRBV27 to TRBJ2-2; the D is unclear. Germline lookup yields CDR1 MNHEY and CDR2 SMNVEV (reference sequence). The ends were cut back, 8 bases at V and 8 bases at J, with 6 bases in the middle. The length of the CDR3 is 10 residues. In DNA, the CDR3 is TGTGCCAGCGGGTTGGGGGAGCTGTTTTTT. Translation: CASGLGELFF.

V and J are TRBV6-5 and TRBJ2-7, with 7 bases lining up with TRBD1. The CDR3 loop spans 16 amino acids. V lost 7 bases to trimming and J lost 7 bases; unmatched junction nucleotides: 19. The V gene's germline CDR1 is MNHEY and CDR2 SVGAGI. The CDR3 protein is CASTEIIGTVLGEQYF. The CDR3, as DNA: TGTGCCAGCACCGAAATCATTGGGACAGTGCTGGGAGAGCAGTACTTC.

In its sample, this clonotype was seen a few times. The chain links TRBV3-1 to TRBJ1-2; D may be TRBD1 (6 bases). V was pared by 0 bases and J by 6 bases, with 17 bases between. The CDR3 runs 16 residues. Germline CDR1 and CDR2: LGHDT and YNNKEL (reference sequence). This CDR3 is CASSQEVSRTVNGYTF. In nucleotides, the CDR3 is TGTGCCAGCAGCCAAGAAGTTTCGAGGACAGTCAATGGCTACACCTTC.

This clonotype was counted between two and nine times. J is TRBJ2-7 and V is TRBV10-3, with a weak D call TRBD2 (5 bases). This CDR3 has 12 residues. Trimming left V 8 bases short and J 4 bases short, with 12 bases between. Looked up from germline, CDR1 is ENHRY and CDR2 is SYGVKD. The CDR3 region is CAIRSRVYEQYV. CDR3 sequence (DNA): TGTGCCATCCGATCGCGGGTTTACGAGCAGTACGTC.

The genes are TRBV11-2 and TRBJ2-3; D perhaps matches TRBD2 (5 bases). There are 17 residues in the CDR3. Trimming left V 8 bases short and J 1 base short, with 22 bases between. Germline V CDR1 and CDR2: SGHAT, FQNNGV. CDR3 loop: CASSLRNGRRRTDTQYF. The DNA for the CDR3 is TGTGCCAGCTCTCTTCGGAATGGGAGACGACGCACAGATACGCAGTATTTT. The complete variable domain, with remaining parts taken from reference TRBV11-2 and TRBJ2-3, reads EAGVAQSPRYKIIEKRQSVAFWCNPISGHATLYWYQQILGQGPKLLIQFQNNGVVDDSQLPKDRFSAERLKGVDSTLKIQPAKLEDSAVYLCASSLRNGRRRTDTQYFGPGTRLTVL.